This T cell receptor (beta chain) stems from a study of OX40 agonist ivuxolimab in advanced cancers. About the research overall: Patients received the agonistic anti-OX40 (CD134) antibody ivuxolimab. Study-wide points: Clones of CD4+ and CD8+ blood T cells grew by week 6 at doses of 0.1 to 3.0 mg/kg. On average, CD8+ T cells had more expanded clones than CD4+.

The assay was immunoSEQ multiplex PCR, and TCRdb's table has in-frame clones only and misses some. The table lists roughly 77,000 clones, under 95% of them singletons. The CDR3 loop spans 14 amino acids. J gave up 5 bases and V 6 bases, and 5 bases lay outside the gene matches. Looked up from germline, CDR1 is LNHNV and CDR2 is YYDKDF (reference sequence). A word on this clone: Its antigen is currently unknown.

This sequence was found in an adult with an advanced solid tumor such as melanoma, head and neck, liver or kidney cancer. This chain uses TRBV15 with TRBJ1-1; 11 nucleotides agree with TRBD1. Source: CD4+ or CD8+ T cells sorted from blood, taken in a trial of the OX40 agonist ivuxolimab. In DNA, the CDR3 is TGTGCCACCAGACCGGACAGGGGGCAGACTGAAGCTTTCTTT. It encodes CATRPDRGQTEAFF.